This TCR beta chain was documented in a study of identical twins. This clonotype was picked up many times. Germline CDR1 and CDR2: SGHRS and YFSETQ. CDR3 length: 14 amino acids. The germline V and J ends were trimmed by 4 bases and 2 bases, with 12 bases remaining between them. TCRdb redid the calling of the 5' RACE reads with MiXCR, one entry per CDR3 protein. Among around 1.7 million distinct CDR3 sequences listed, around 29% were seen once. This sequence originates from a newborn girl in good health. The sample comprised cord blood. The rearrangement joins TRBV5-1 to TRBJ2-5; no clear D gene. The CDR3 here is CASSPGIKQETQYF. The CDR3 DNA sequence: TGCGCCAGCAGCCCTGGGATTAAACAAGAGACCCAGTACTTC.